The T cell receptor (beta chain) described here comes from a study of cytomegalovirus exposure and HLA in healthy donors. Germline lookup yields CDR1 SGHVS and CDR2 FQNEAQ. V lost 4 bases and J lost 8; bases outside the gene matches: 6. The CDR3 sequence is 14 residues long. The PCR made use of 60 Vbeta and 13 Jbeta primers. Sequencing was performed with immunoSEQ multiplex PCR; in TCRdb, only in-frame clones are kept and a portion is missing. The sample holds approximately 27,000 clones, 50% to 75% seen once. This chain connects TRBV7-8 to TRBJ1-4; 8 bases are shared with TRBD1. This TCR was sampled from a male donor in good health and CMV-seropositive. The sample consisted of PBMCs. The chain's CDR3 is CASSSTGVYEKLFF. CDR3 DNA: TGTGCCAGCAGCTCGACAGGGGTGTACGAAAAACTGTTTTTT.